The next 8 T cell receptor beta chains were all read from a single sample in a study of blood T cell repertoires in COVID-19. The protocol was immunoSEQ multiplex PCR, while the TCRdb copy is restricted to in-frame clones and leaves out a portion. Among 45,000 to 65,000 clones, 90% to 95% were seen once, and the ten largest hold about 4.2%. The sample was peripheral blood. Receptors were obtained from a man aged 50-59 years with acute or convalescent COVID-19.

V is TRBV7-2 and J is TRBJ1-5, with D uncertain. Trimming pared 1 base from V and 4 bases from J, leaving 5 bases between. Germline V gene sequence: CDR1 SGHTA, CDR2 FQGNSA. This CDR3 has 13 amino acids. The CDR3 DNA follows: TGTGCCAGCAGCTTAGACGGGAATCAGCCCCAGCATTTT. Protein sequence: CASSLDGNQPQHF. The full variable domain, in which reference TRBV7-2 and TRBJ1-5 provide the parts outside the CDR3, is GAGVSQSPSNKVTEKGKDVELRCDPISGHTALYWYRQSLGQGLEFLIYFQGNSAPDKSGLPSDRFSAERTGGSVSTLTIQRTQQEDSAVYLCASSLDGNQPQHFGDGTRLSIL.

The chain carries TRBV21-1 and TRBJ1-1; no check of the table's D call, TRBD1, against the DNA was made. TRBV21-1 is deemed a pseudogene. The CDR3 spans 12 residues. CDR3 bases: TGTGCCAGCTGGACAGATAACACTGAAGCTTTCTTT. This gives the protein CASWTDNTEAFF.

This CDR3 is CASSYGEAYEQYF. For the CDR3, the DNA is TGTGCCAGCAGTTACGGGGAGGCTTACGAGCAGTACTTC. The V gene is TRBV6-5, the J gene TRBJ2-7; D may be TRBD2 (6 bases). This CDR3 comprises 13 residues. Germline V lookup: CDR1 MNHEY, CDR2 SVGAGI. Deletions cut 2 bases from V and 4 bases from J, with 9 bases between.

This clone was detected a few times. This chain connects TRBV12-3 or TRBV12-4 to TRBJ1-2, with TRBD1 identical over 8 bases. The J segment lost 2 bases and the V segment lost 4 bases, leaving 0 bases of the junction unmatched. The CDR3 has 13 residues. The CDR3 coding sequence is TGTGCCAGCAGTTACAGGGGGAACTATGGCTACACCTTC. It yields the protein CASSYRGNYGYTF.

The chain has TRBV5-5 and TRBJ1-3; 9 bases fit TRBD1. Unmatched junction bases numbered 5, after V lost 4 bases and J lost 9 bases. CDR1 SGHKS and CDR2 YYEKEE come from the germline V gene (reference sequence). The CDR3 sequence is 13 residues long. For the CDR3, the DNA is TGTGCCAGCAGCCCCCGACAGGGGGGCACCATATATTTT. Encoded protein: CASSPRQGGTIYF. Using reference TRBV5-5 and TRBJ1-3 for the parts outside the CDR3, the full variable domain is DAGVTQSPTHLIKTRGQQVTLRCSPISGHKSVSWYQQVLGQGPQFIFQYYEKEERGRGNFPDRFSARQFPNYSSELNVNALLLGDSALYLCASSPRQGGTIYFGEGSWLTVV.

The chain uses TRBV5-1 and TRBJ1-1, with D uncertain. The CDR3 spans 13 residues. V was clipped by 1 base and J by 1 base, with 5 bases between them. CDR1 and CDR2 from the germline V gene are SGHRS and YFSETQ. The CDR3 loop reads CASSLPSNTEAFF. CDR3 DNA sequence: TGCGCCAGCAGCTTGCCTTCGAACACTGAAGCTTTCTTT. Full variable domain (remainder filled in from reference TRBV5-1 and TRBJ1-1): KAGVTQTPRYLIKTRGQQVTLSCSPISGHRSVSWYQQTPGQGLQFLFEYFSETQRNKGNFPGRFSGRQFSNSRSEMNVSTLELGDSALYLCASSLPSNTEAFFGQGTRLTVV.

The chain joins TRBV19 to TRBJ1-6; TRBD1 might be the D (6 bases). V shed 3 bases and J shed 5 bases, with 8 bases lying between them. This CDR3 is built from 14 residues. Per the germline V gene, CDR1 is LNHDA and CDR2 is SQIVND (reference sequence). The CDR3 DNA follows: TGTGCCAGTAGTATTAGGGGGAATAATTCACCCCTCCACTTT. As protein: CASSIRGNNSPLHF.

This clone was found once. The chain recombines TRBV10-2 with TRBJ2-1; 8 bases fit TRBD2. The CDR3 runs to 17 residues. The ends lost 8 bases at V and 3 bases at J; junction bases unmatched: 15. CDR1 is WSHSY, CDR2 SAAADI, per germline. As DNA, the CDR3 is TGCGCCAGCGAAGGGACACAAATTAGCGGGGTCTACAATGAGCAGTTCTTC. Protein sequence: CASEGTQISGVYNEQFF.